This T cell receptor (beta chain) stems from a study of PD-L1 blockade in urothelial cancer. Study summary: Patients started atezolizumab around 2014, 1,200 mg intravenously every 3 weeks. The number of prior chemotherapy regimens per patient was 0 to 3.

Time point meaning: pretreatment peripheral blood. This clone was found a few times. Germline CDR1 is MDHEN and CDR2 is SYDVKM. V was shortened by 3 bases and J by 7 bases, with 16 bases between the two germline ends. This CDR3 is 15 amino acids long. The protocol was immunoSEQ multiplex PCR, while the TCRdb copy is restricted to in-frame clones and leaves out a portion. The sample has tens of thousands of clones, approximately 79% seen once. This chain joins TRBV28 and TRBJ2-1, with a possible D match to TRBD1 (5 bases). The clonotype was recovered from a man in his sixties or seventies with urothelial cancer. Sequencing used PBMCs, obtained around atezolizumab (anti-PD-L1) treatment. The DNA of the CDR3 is TGTGCCAGCAGTTTTTATGCAGGGATGCGGAATGAGCAGTTCTTC. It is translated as CASSFYAGMRNEQFF.